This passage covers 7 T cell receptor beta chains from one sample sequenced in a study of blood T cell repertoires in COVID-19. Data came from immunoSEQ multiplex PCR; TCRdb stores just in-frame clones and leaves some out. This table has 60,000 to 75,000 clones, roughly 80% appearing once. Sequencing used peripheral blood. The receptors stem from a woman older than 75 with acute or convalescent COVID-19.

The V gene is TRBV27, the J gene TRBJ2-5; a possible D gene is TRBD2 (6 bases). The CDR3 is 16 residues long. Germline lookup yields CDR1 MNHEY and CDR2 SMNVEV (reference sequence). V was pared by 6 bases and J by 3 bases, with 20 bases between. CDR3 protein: CASSLAGTLSKETQYF. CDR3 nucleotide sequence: TGTGCCAGCAGCTTGGCGGGGACTCTTAGCAAAGAGACCCAGTACTTC.

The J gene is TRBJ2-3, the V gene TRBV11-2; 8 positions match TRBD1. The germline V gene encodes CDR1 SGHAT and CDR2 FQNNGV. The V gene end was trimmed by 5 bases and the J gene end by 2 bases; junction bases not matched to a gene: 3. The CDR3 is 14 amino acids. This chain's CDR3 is CASSPDRVTDTQYF. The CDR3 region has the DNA TGTGCCAGCAGCCCGGACAGGGTCACAGATACGCAGTATTTT.

CDR3 region: CASTLLASDYSYEQYF. CDR3 DNA sequence: TGTGCCAGCACCCTACTTGCCTCCGACTACTCCTACGAGCAGTACTTC. The V and J genes are TRBV5-6 and TRBJ2-7; TRBD2 is a possible D gene (5 bases). Germline CDR1 and CDR2: SGHDT and YYEEEE. Deletions cut 6 bases from V and 0 bases from J, with 19 bases between. The CDR3 runs 16 residues. Full variable domain (rest looked up from reference TRBV5-6 and TRBJ2-7): DAGVTQSPTHLIKTRGQQVTLRCSPKSGHDTVSWYQQALGQGPQFIFQYYEEEERQRGNFPDRFSGHQFPNYSSELNVNALLLGDSALYLCASTLLASDYSYEQYFGPGTRLTVT.

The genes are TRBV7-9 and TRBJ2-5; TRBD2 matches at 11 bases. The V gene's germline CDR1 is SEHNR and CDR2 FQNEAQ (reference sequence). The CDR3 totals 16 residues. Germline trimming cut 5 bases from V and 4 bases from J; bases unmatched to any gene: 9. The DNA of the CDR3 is TGTGCCAGCAGCACCGGGACTAGCGGACTCGTAGAGACCCAGTACTTC. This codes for CASSTGTSGLVETQYF.

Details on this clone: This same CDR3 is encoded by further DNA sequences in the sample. CDR3 loop: CASSFGGSSYNEQFF. In DNA form, the CDR3 reads TGCGCCAGCAGCTTCGGCGGGAGCTCCTACAATGAGCAGTTCTTC. The V call is TRBV5-1, the J call TRBJ2-1, with 7 bases fitting TRBD2. The CDR3 is made up of 15 amino acids. Germline V lookup: CDR1 SGHRS, CDR2 YFSETQ. Germline trimming cut 2 bases from V and 0 bases from J; bases unmatched to any gene: 2.

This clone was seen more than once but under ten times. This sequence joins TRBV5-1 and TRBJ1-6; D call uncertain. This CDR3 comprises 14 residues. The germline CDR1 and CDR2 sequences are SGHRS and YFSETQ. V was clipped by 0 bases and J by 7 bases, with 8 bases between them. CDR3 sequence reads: CASSLDSPNSPLHF. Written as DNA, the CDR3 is TGCGCCAGCAGCTTGGACAGTCCAAATTCACCCCTCCACTTT.

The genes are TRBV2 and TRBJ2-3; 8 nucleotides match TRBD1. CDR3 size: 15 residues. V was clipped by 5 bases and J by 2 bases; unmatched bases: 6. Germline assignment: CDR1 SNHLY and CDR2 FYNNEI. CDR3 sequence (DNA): TGTGCCAGCAGTTCCGACAGGGGTAACACAGATACGCAGTATTTT. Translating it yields CASSSDRGNTDTQYF.